The rows below give T cell receptor beta chains drawn from one sample of a study of response to subunit inactivated influenza vaccine. TCRdb reanalysed the RT-PCR reads using MiXCR and keeps one entry per CDR3 protein. Of more than 700,000 distinct CDR3 sequences detected, approximately 22% appear once; the ten largest clones hold roughly 10%. The source was PBMCs from blood, collected about 5 days after vaccination. These receptors all stem from a man aged 45 to 65 who received an inactivated influenza vaccine. Both conserved end residues are part of each CDR3. D genes are given only for firm matches. Rows give clone size only sometimes, using once, few, many, or a class for an expanded clone.

cdr3_length: 17
clone_size: many
v_call: TRBV29-1
j_call: TRBJ2-3
d_call: NA
cdr3_nt: TGCAGCGTTGACGACCCGGACCAGGGAGGTAACACAGATACGCAGTATTTT
cdr3_aa: CSVDDPDQGGNTDTQYF

cdr3_length: 15
clone_size: NA
v_call: TRBV29-1
j_call: TRBJ2-2
d_call: NA
cdr3_nt: TGCAGCGTTGTGGGGGGGGGCAGGAACACCGGGGAGCTGTTTTTT
cdr3_aa: CSVVGGGRNTGELFF

cdr3_length: 15
clone_size: few
v_call: TRBV20-1
j_call: TRBJ2-1
d_call: TRBD2
cdr3_nt: TGCAGTGCTGGACTAGCGGGAGGGTCCTACAATGAGCAGTTCTTC
cdr3_aa: CSAGLAGGSYNEQFF

cdr3_length: 13
clone_size: few
v_call: TRBV7-9
j_call: TRBJ2-6
d_call: NA
cdr3_nt: TGTGCCATGTCAGGCTCTGGGGCCAACGTCCTGACTTTC
cdr3_aa: CAMSGSGANVLTF

cdr3_length: 15
clone_size: NA
v_call: TRBV27
j_call: TRBJ1-5
d_call: NA
cdr3_nt: TGTGCCAGCAGTTTATTCGCAGGTAGCAATCAGCCCCAGCATTTT
cdr3_aa: CASSLFAGSNQPQHF

cdr3_length: 13
clone_size: few
v_call: TRBV20-1
j_call: TRBJ2-1
d_call: TRBD2
cdr3_nt: TGCAGTGCTAGAGTCCCAGCGGGGGGTCAGCAGTTCTTC
cdr3_aa: CSARVPAGGQQFF

cdr3_length: 17
clone_size: NA
v_call: TRBV6-2/TRBV6-3
j_call: TRBJ2-3
d_call: NA
cdr3_nt: TGTGCCAGCAGTTACTCGGCTAGAGGCGCCTTCACAGATACGCAGTATTTT
cdr3_aa: CASSYSARGAFTDTQYF

cdr3_length: 14
clone_size: many
v_call: TRBV5-1
j_call: TRBJ2-2
d_call: TRBD2
cdr3_nt: TGTGCCAGCAGCTTAGCGGGGGGAACCGGGGAGCTGTTTTTT
cdr3_aa: CASSLAGGTGELFF

cdr3_length: 15
clone_size: many
v_call: TRBV6-5
j_call: TRBJ2-4
d_call: NA
cdr3_nt: TGTGCCAGCAGTTACTCGATGGGGGTGGGAAACATTCAGTACTTC
cdr3_aa: CASSYSMGVGNIQYF

cdr3_length: 13
clone_size: NA
v_call: TRBV20-1
j_call: TRBJ1-5
d_call: NA
cdr3_nt: TGCAGTGCTAGACGGGGCCCCAATCAGCCCCAGCATTTT
cdr3_aa: CSARRGPNQPQHF

cdr3_length: 14
clone_size: NA
v_call: TRBV24-1
j_call: TRBJ2-1
d_call: NA
cdr3_nt: TGTGCCACCAGTGATTCTCCTTTGCGGAGAAAGCAGTTCTTC
cdr3_aa: CATSDSPLRRKQFF

cdr3_length: 14
clone_size: NA
v_call: TRBV6-1
j_call: TRBJ2-6
d_call: NA
cdr3_nt: TGTGCCAGCAATAGCGGCTCTGGGGCCAACGTCCTGACTTTC
cdr3_aa: CASNSGSGANVLTF

cdr3_length: 14
clone_size: NA
v_call: TRBV10-3
j_call: TRBJ2-7
d_call: NA
cdr3_nt: TGTGCCACCTTTGGAGACGAGATGCGGTACGAGCAGTACTTC
cdr3_aa: CATFGDEMRYEQYF

cdr3_length: 16
clone_size: NA
v_call: TRBV11-3
j_call: TRBJ1-1
d_call: NA
cdr3_nt: TGTGCCAGCAGCTTAGTTCCGGAAGGGCAGTTCACTGAAGCTTTCTTT
cdr3_aa: CASSLVPEGQFTEAFF

cdr3_length: 13
clone_size: few
v_call: TRBV7-9
j_call: TRBJ1-2
d_call: NA
cdr3_nt: TGTGCCAGCGGAAGAGATCCAATGACTGGCTACACCTTC
cdr3_aa: CASGRDPMTGYTF

cdr3_length: 14
clone_size: NA
v_call: TRBV6-1
j_call: TRBJ2-7
d_call: TRBD2
cdr3_nt: TGTGCCAGCATGAAGGGAGGGTCAACGTACGAGCAGTACTTC
cdr3_aa: CASMKGGSTYEQYF

cdr3_length: 13
clone_size: NA
v_call: TRBV7-9
j_call: TRBJ2-7
d_call: NA
cdr3_nt: TGTGCCAGCAGCTCCAACACAGGCTACGAGCAGTACTTC
cdr3_aa: CASSSNTGYEQYF

cdr3_length: 15
clone_size: many
v_call: TRBV6-5
j_call: TRBJ1-1
d_call: NA
cdr3_nt: TGTGCCAGCAGCTACGGAACCTTTGAGAACACTGAAGCTTTCTTT
cdr3_aa: CASSYGTFENTEAFF

cdr3_length: 13
clone_size: NA
v_call: TRBV16
j_call: TRBJ2-1
d_call: NA
cdr3_nt: TGTGCCAGCAGCCAATTTGCTGGTAATGAGCAGTTCTTC
cdr3_aa: CASSQFAGNEQFF

cdr3_length: 15
clone_size: NA
v_call: TRBV6-2/TRBV6-3
j_call: TRBJ2-2
d_call: NA
cdr3_nt: TGTGCCAGCAGTTACAGTGTTAAGAACACCGGGGAGCTGTTTTTT
cdr3_aa: CASSYSVKNTGELFF

cdr3_length: 17
clone_size: few
v_call: TRBV7-8
j_call: TRBJ2-1
d_call: NA
cdr3_nt: TGTGCCAGCAGCTTAAGAGGAGGGAGGATTACCTCCAATGAGCAGTTCTTC
cdr3_aa: CASSLRGGRITSNEQFF

cdr3_length: 13
clone_size: few
v_call: TRBV12-3/TRBV12-4
j_call: TRBJ2-2
d_call: TRBD2
cdr3_nt: TGTGCCAGCACCGGACTAGGGACCGGGGAGCTGTTTTTT
cdr3_aa: CASTGLGTGELFF

cdr3_length: 18
clone_size: few
v_call: TRBV11-1
j_call: TRBJ2-1
d_call: NA
cdr3_nt: TGTGCCAGCAGCTTCCCCAAGAAGGAAACTCCCTCCTACAATGAGCAGTTCTTC
cdr3_aa: CASSFPKKETPSYNEQFF

cdr3_length: 14
clone_size: few
v_call: TRBV4-1
j_call: TRBJ2-7
d_call: NA
cdr3_nt: TGCGCCAGCAGCCAAGGTGACAGCCACTACGAGCAGTACTTC
cdr3_aa: CASSQGDSHYEQYF

cdr3_length: 15
clone_size: many
v_call: TRBV28
j_call: TRBJ2-1
d_call: TRBD1
cdr3_nt: TGTGCCAGCAGTTTGTCCGGGACAGGGAACAATGAGCAGTTCTTC
cdr3_aa: CASSLSGTGNNEQFF

cdr3_length: 11
clone_size: few
v_call: TRBV10-3
j_call: TRBJ1-2
d_call: NA
cdr3_nt: TGTGCCATCAGTGAGTCGCGGGGCTACACCTTC
cdr3_aa: CAISESRGYTF

cdr3_length: 15
clone_size: NA
v_call: TRBV24-1
j_call: TRBJ1-2
d_call: TRBD1
cdr3_nt: TGTGCCACCAGTGGACAGGGGGCCAACTTCTATGGCTACACCTTC
cdr3_aa: CATSGQGANFYGYTF

cdr3_length: 15
clone_size: NA
v_call: TRBV5-1
j_call: TRBJ2-7
d_call: NA
cdr3_nt: TGCGCCAGCAGGTTATTCCCGGAGACAGCCACCGAGCAGTACTTC
cdr3_aa: CASRLFPETATEQYF

cdr3_length: 15
clone_size: NA
v_call: TRBV5-1
j_call: TRBJ1-4
d_call: NA
cdr3_nt: TGCGCCAGCAGCTTGGGACGGCCCGTAAGTGAAAAACTGTTTTTT
cdr3_aa: CASSLGRPVSEKLFF

cdr3_length: 13
clone_size: few
v_call: TRBV24-1
j_call: TRBJ1-2
d_call: NA
cdr3_nt: TGTGCCACCAGTGATTTTCCGAATTATGGCTACACCTTC
cdr3_aa: CATSDFPNYGYTF

cdr3_length: 14
clone_size: few
v_call: TRBV6-1
j_call: TRBJ2-3
d_call: TRBD1
cdr3_nt: TGTGCCAGCAGTGAAGGGTTAGGGACAGAGACGCAGTATTTT
cdr3_aa: CASSEGLGTETQYF

cdr3_length: 17
clone_size: NA
v_call: TRBV29-1
j_call: TRBJ2-1
d_call: TRBD2
cdr3_nt: TGCAGCGTTGAAATGGCAAATAGCGGGAGGCCCGTGGTTGAGCAGTTCTTC
cdr3_aa: CSVEMANSGRPVVEQFF

cdr3_length: 13
clone_size: many
v_call: TRBV20-1
j_call: TRBJ1-5
d_call: NA
cdr3_nt: TGCAGTGCTAGTGGTCACAGCAATCAGCCCCAGCATTTT
cdr3_aa: CSASGHSNQPQHF

cdr3_length: 12
clone_size: NA
v_call: TRBV20-1
j_call: TRBJ2-5
d_call: NA
cdr3_nt: TGCAGTGCTAGGGAGTTGTGGGAGACCCAGTACTTC
cdr3_aa: CSARELWETQYF

cdr3_length: 14
clone_size: few
v_call: TRBV5-6
j_call: TRBJ1-3
d_call: NA
cdr3_nt: TGTGCCAGCAGCTTGTCAGGGCATGGAAACACCATATATTTT
cdr3_aa: CASSLSGHGNTIYF

cdr3_length: 17
clone_size: few
v_call: TRBV7-2
j_call: TRBJ2-3
d_call: TRBD2
cdr3_nt: TGTGCCAGCAGCTTAGCAGGGACTAGCGGGAGTCAGGATACGCAGTATTTT
cdr3_aa: CASSLAGTSGSQDTQYF